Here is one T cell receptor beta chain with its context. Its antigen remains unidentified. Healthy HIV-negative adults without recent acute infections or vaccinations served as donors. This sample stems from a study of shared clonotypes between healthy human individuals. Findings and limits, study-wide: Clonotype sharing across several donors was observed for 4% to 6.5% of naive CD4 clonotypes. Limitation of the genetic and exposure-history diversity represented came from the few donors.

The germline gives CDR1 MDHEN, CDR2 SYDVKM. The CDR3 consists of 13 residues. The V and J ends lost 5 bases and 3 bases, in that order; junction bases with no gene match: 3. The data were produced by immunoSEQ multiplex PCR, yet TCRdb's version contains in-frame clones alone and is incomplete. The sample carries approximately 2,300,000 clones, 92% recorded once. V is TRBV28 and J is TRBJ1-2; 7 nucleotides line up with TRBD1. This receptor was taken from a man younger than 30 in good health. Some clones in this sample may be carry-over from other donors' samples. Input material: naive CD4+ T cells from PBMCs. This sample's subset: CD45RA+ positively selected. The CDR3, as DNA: TGTGCCAGCAGTATCGGACAGGACTATGGCTACACCTTC. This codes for CASSIGQDYGYTF.